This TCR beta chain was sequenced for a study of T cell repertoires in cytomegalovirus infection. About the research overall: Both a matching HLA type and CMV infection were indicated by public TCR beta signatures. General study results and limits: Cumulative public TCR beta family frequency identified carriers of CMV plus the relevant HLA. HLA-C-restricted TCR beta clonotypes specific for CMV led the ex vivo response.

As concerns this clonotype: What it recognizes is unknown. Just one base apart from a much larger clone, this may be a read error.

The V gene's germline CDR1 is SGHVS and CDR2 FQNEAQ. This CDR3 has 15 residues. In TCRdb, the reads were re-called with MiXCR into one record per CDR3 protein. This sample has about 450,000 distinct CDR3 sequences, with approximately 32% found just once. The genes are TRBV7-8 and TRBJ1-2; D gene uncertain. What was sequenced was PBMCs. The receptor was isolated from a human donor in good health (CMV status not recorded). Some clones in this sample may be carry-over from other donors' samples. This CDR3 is CANSLAGIPGYGYTF. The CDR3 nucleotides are TGTGCCAACAGCTTAGCGGGGATTCCCGGCTATGGCTACACCTTC.